The 18 T cell receptor beta chains below all came from one sample that was sequenced in a study of blood T cell repertoires in COVID-19 (dated by TCRdb to 2020 to 2021). Library preparation used the immunoSEQ multiplex PCR assay. TCRdb holds this immuneACCESS table with in-frame rearrangements only. Some clones are missing; in checked studies, unresolved V genes explain under half, and the rest has no known cause. The sample records 93,000 or so clones, 89% of which are singletons. The top ten constitute about 3.5% of the sample. The sample consisted of peripheral blood. Source of these receptors: a woman between 55 and 75 years old with acute or convalescent COVID-19.

V usage is TRBV6-5 and J usage is TRBJ2-7, with D perhaps TRBD2 (5 bases). Trimming removed 9 bases at V and 2 bases at J, with 14 bases between. Germline CDR1 and CDR2: MNHEY and SVGAGI. The CDR3 runs 13 residues. CDR3 nucleotides: TGTGCCAGTAGCGTCCGGGGAACCTACGAGCAGTACTTC. Its translation: CASSVRGTYEQYF.

V is TRBV28 and J is TRBJ1-2, with 9 bases fitting TRBD1. V shed 6 bases, J shed 5 bases, and the junction held 7 bases outside the gene matches. CDR1 and CDR2 from the germline V gene are MDHEN and SYDVKM. This CDR3 has 14 amino acids. The CDR3 DNA follows: TGTGCCAGCAGACAGGGACAGGGATTTTATGGCTACACCTTC. Its protein product is CASRQGQGFYGYTF.

The V and J genes are TRBV19 and TRBJ1-1; 12 bases are a match to TRBD1. Germline CDR1 LNHDA, CDR2 SQIVND (reference sequence). The CDR3 extends over 16 amino acids. After removal of 8 bases from V and 3 bases from J, the junction contained 10 bases not matched to a gene. CDR3 loop: CASGTGGGSRHTEAFF. In DNA form, the CDR3 reads TGTGCCAGTGGGACAGGGGGCGGCTCTAGGCACACTGAAGCTTTCTTT. The full variable domain, its missing parts supplied by reference TRBV19 and TRBJ1-1, is DGGITQSPKYLFRKEGQNVTLSCEQNLNHDAMYWYRQDPGQGLRLIYYSQIVNDFQKGDIAEGYSVSREKKESFPLTVTSAQKNPTAFYLCASGTGGGSRHTEAFFGQGTRLTVV.

On this clone itself: An end of the junction does not agree with germline; a read error may underlie this. This chain connects TRBV19 to TRBJ1-2; 8 bases line up with TRBD1. Germline lookup yields CDR1 LNHDA and CDR2 SQIVND (reference sequence). This CDR3 comprises 16 residues. CDR3 DNA sequence: TGTGCCAGTACTATACAGGGCGGGACAGGATCCTATGGCTACACCTTC. This encodes CASTIQGGTGSYGYTF. Looking up the rest from reference TRBV19 and TRBJ1-2 gives the full variable domain: DGGITQSPKYLFRKEGQNVTLSCEQNLNHDAMYWYRQDPGQGLRLIYYSQIVNDFQKGDIAEGYSVSREKKESFPLTVTSAQKNPTAFYLCASTIQGGTGSYGYTFGSGTRLTVV.

This chain joins TRBV28 and TRBJ1-2; 10 bases agree with TRBD1. The germline V gene encodes CDR1 MDHEN and CDR2 SYDVKM. V was clipped by 6 bases and J by 0 bases; unmatched bases: 7. CDR3 length: 16 residues. CDR3 DNA sequence: TGTGCCAGCAGGTTGACAGGGGGCGTTACTAACTATGGCTACACCTTC. Its translation is CASRLTGGVTNYGYTF.

This clone was found once. The chain links TRBV7-9 to TRBJ2-4; D might be TRBD1 (6 bases). Germline V gene data show CDR1 as SEHNR and CDR2 as FQNEAQ (reference sequence). Trimming pared 5 bases from V and 0 bases from J, leaving 17 bases between. The CDR3 contains 17 residues. The CDR3 DNA reads TGTGCCAGCAGCGGTGAGGCGGGCAGGGGAGCCAAAAACATTCAGTACTTC. Amino acids: CASSGEAGRGAKNIQYF.

This chain uses TRBV28 with TRBJ1-1; D possibly corresponds to TRBD1 (5 bases). The germline V gene encodes CDR1 MDHEN and CDR2 SYDVKM. CDR3 length: 13 residues. The germline V and J ends were trimmed by 10 bases and 0 bases, with 12 bases remaining between them. The CDR3 coding sequence is TGTGCCATCTTGGGGCACTTGAACACTGAAGCTTTCTTT. It encodes CAILGHLNTEAFF.

The J gene is TRBJ2-7, the V gene TRBV27; 7 bases are a match to TRBD1. There are 15 residues in the CDR3. Per germline, CDR1 MNHEY and CDR2 SMNVEV (reference sequence). V was pared by 5 bases and J by 4 bases, with 11 bases of the junction left unmatched. The CDR3 DNA follows: TGTGCCAGCAGTCCCGCCGGGACAGCCAATTACGAGCAGTACTTC. It translates to CASSPAGTANYEQYF.

The J gene is TRBJ1-4, the V gene TRBV3-1 (or the pseudogene TRBV3-2); TRBD1 matches 8 bases. This CDR3 is 15 amino acids long. Losses at the gene ends were 4 bases for V and 4 bases for J; bases not matched to a gene: 5. In germline, CDR1 is LGHDT, CDR2 YNNKEL (reference sequence). CDR3 DNA: TGTGCCAGCAGCCTCCGGACAGGGCGTAATGAAAAACTGTTTTTT. Residues: CASSLRTGRNEKLFF.

This clone was found once. The rearrangement links TRBV5-1 to TRBJ1-4; possibly TRBD1 for D (6 bases). V was pared by 5 bases and J by 7 bases, with 12 bases between. CDR3 length: 13 amino acids. Germline V gene sequence: CDR1 SGHRS, CDR2 YFSETQ. CDR3 protein: CASRQGRGEKLFF. The CDR3 DNA reads as TGCGCCAGCAGACAGGGCCGAGGTGAAAAACTGTTTTTT.

The rearrangement uses TRBV28 and TRBJ1-6; the match to TRBD1 covers 7 bases. In germline, CDR1 is MDHEN, CDR2 SYDVKM. V gave up 6 bases and J gave up 2 bases; unmatched junction bases: 7. The CDR3 sequence is 16 residues long. CDR3 DNA sequence: TGTGCCAGCAGCTCAAACAGGGGAACCTATAATTCACCCCTCCACTTT. This sequence encodes CASSSNRGTYNSPLHF.

The chain is built from TRBV28 and TRBJ2-3; D perhaps matches TRBD2 (5 bases). The CDR3 is made up of 13 amino acids. Germline-derived CDR1 and CDR2 are MDHEN and SYDVKM. V was pared by 8 bases and J by 0 bases, with 9 bases between. The CDR3 region is CASFSGSTDTQYF. DNA of the CDR3: TGTGCCAGCTTCAGCGGTAGCACAGATACGCAGTATTTT.

The genes are TRBV6-5 and TRBJ2-6; the match to TRBD2 covers 7 bases. Looked up from germline, CDR1 is MNHEY and CDR2 is SVGAGI. The V and J ends lost 7 bases and 0 bases, in that order; junction bases with no gene match: 3. There are 15 residues in the CDR3. CDR3: CASTSGSSGANVLTF. The DNA of the CDR3 is TGTGCCAGCACTAGCGGCTCCTCTGGGGCCAACGTCCTGACTTTC.

This sequence joins TRBV19 and TRBJ1-2; D is possibly TRBD1 (5 bases). The V gene lost 3 bases and the J gene lost 5 bases, with 13 bases spanning the gap. Germline V gene sequence: CDR1 LNHDA, CDR2 SQIVND (reference sequence). The length of the CDR3 is 14 residues. Here the CDR3 reads CASSMAGFEYGYTF. CDR3 coding DNA: TGTGCCAGTAGTATGGCAGGGTTCGAATATGGCTACACCTTC. The complete variable domain, with remaining parts taken from reference TRBV19 and TRBJ1-2, reads DGGITQSPKYLFRKEGQNVTLSCEQNLNHDAMYWYRQDPGQGLRLIYYSQIVNDFQKGDIAEGYSVSREKKESFPLTVTSAQKNPTAFYLCASSMAGFEYGYTFGSGTRLTVV.

This chain connects TRBV30 to TRBJ1-5, with D perhaps matching TRBD1 (5 bases). Trimming shortened V by 2 bases and J by 5 bases, and 10 bases separated the two germline ends. The CDR3 length is 13 residues. Per germline, CDR1 GTSNPN and CDR2 SVGIG (reference sequence). The CDR3 region is CAWSPGEHQPQHF. CDR3 DNA sequence: TGTGCCTGGAGTCCGGGGGAGCATCAGCCCCAGCATTTT.

The table lists this clone with a few counts. J is TRBJ1-3 and V is TRBV19; TRBD1 might be the D (5 bases). The CDR3 spans 14 residues. In germline, CDR1 is LNHDA, CDR2 SQIVND (reference sequence). V was cut by 6 bases and J by 2 bases, with 11 bases left in between. In DNA, the CDR3 is TGTGCCAGTAGCTCTCGACAGCCTGGAAACACCATATATTTT. This sequence encodes CASSSRQPGNTIYF. The variable domain in full, completed from reference TRBV19 and TRBJ1-3, reads DGGITQSPKYLFRKEGQNVTLSCEQNLNHDAMYWYRQDPGQGLRLIYYSQIVNDFQKGDIAEGYSVSREKKESFPLTVTSAQKNPTAFYLCASSSRQPGNTIYFGEGSWLTVV.

This chain connects TRBV6-6 to TRBJ1-5; TRBD1 might be the D (6 bases). Germline assignment: CDR1 MNHNY and CDR2 SVGAGI (reference sequence). The CDR3 is 16 residues long. V lost 6 bases, J lost 7 bases, and 22 bases lay in between. CDR3: CASSSSQTGPRQPQHF. The CDR3 nucleotides read TGTGCCAGCAGCTCCTCCCAAACAGGGCCCCGGCAGCCCCAGCATTTT.

This chain connects TRBV30 to TRBJ1-5; the match to TRBD1 covers 7 bases. Germline CDR1 reads GTSNPN; CDR2 reads SVGIG (reference sequence). V dropped 0 bases and J dropped 0; count of bases not matched to a gene: 2. This CDR3 has 15 residues. The CDR3 coding sequence is TGTGCCTGGAGTGTTGGGACAGCTAGCAATCAGCCCCAGCATTTT. The encoded protein is CAWSVGTASNQPQHF.